These 15 T cell receptor beta chains came from one sample sequenced in a study of OX40 agonist ivuxolimab in advanced cancers. The repertoire was sequenced with immunoSEQ multiplex PCR; TCRdb's copy has only in-frame clones and lacks some. Here the sample spans about 79,000 clones, over 75% being singletons. The specimen comprised CD4+ or CD8+ T cells sorted from blood, sampled in a trial of the OX40 agonist ivuxolimab. The origin of the receptors is an adult with an advanced solid tumor such as melanoma, head and neck, liver or kidney cancer.

This rearrangement joins TRBV30 to TRBJ2-7; D is possibly TRBD2 (5 bases). Per the germline V gene, CDR1 is GTSNPN and CDR2 is SVGIG (reference sequence). The CDR3 is made up of 11 amino acids. The CDR3 bases are TGTGCGTCTGGAGTAGCGTGGGAGCAGTACTTC. This sequence encodes CASGVAWEQYF.

The gene calls are TRBV4-3 and TRBJ1-2; TRBD1 agrees at 11 bases. Germline lookup yields CDR1 LGHNA and CDR2 YSLEER. The CDR3 totals 17 residues. J lost 4 bases, V lost 0 bases, and 7 bases had no gene match. CDR3 amino acids: CASSQDLGDRGFYGYTF. Here the CDR3 DNA reads TGCGCCAGCAGCCAAGATCTCGGGGACAGGGGGTTCTATGGCTACACCTTC.

This rearrangement joins TRBV6-1 to TRBJ2-1, with D possibly matching TRBD2 (6 bases). CDR1 and CDR2 from the germline V gene are MNHNS and SASEGT. Deletions cut 5 bases from V and 3 bases from J, with 11 bases between. The CDR3 runs to 14 residues. The CDR3 DNA reads as TGTGCCAGCAGTCCTGGGACTGACTACAATGAGCAGTTCTTC. It codes for CASSPGTDYNEQFF.

The chain combines TRBV5-1 with TRBJ1-2, with D tentatively TRBD1 (5 bases). Germline values: CDR1 SGHRS, CDR2 YFSETQ. This CDR3 region has 12 residues. V was cut by 7 bases and J by 4 bases, with 11 bases left in between. This CDR3 is CASGGVSYGYTF. The CDR3 DNA is TGCGCCAGCGGGGGAGTCAGCTATGGCTACACCTTC.

The V gene is TRBV2, the J gene TRBJ2-5, with D uncertain. CDR1 SNHLY and CDR2 FYNNEI come from the germline V gene. This CDR3 contains 11 residues. V was cut by 6 bases and J by 7 bases, with 9 bases left in between. The CDR3 is CASRNPRTQYF. The CDR3 region has the DNA TGTGCCAGCAGAAACCCGAGGACCCAGTACTTC.

The gene calls are TRBV9 and TRBJ1-4; 8 bases line up with TRBD1. The CDR3 runs 16 residues. CDR1 is SGDLS, CDR2 YYNGEE, per germline. Trimming cost V 3 bases and J 5 bases; bases outside gene matches: 9. CDR3 sequence: CASSGNPGGGNEKLFF. CDR3 nucleotide sequence: TGTGCCAGCAGCGGAAACCCAGGGGGCGGAAATGAAAAACTGTTTTTT.

The CDR3, as DNA: TGTGCCATCAGTGCAACGGGACAGGGGAATCACGAGCAGTACTTC. The encoded protein is CAISATGQGNHEQYF. V usage is TRBV10-3 and J usage is TRBJ2-7; 10 bases agree with TRBD1. The germline V gene encodes CDR1 ENHRY and CDR2 SYGVKD. Losses at the gene ends were 4 bases for V and 5 bases for J; bases not matched to a gene: 8. The CDR3 is 15 residues long.

The rearrangement joins TRBV16 to TRBJ2-4; D is ambiguous. Per germline, CDR1 KGHSY and CDR2 FQNENV. The CDR3 contains 13 residues. Trimming cost V 1 base and J 5 bases, with 6 bases left between them. DNA of the CDR3: TGTGCCAGCAGCCAATTGGTACAAAACATTCAGTACTTC. This sequence encodes CASSQLVQNIQYF.

V usage is TRBV6-5 and J usage is TRBJ1-6; D is possibly TRBD1 (5 bases). The CDR3 spans 16 residues. Trimming shortened V by 2 bases and J by 7 bases, and 15 bases separated the two germline ends. The germline V gene encodes CDR1 MNHEY and CDR2 SVGAGI. The CDR3 region is CASSYGRATENSPLHF. For the CDR3, the DNA is TGTGCCAGCAGTTACGGGAGGGCGACAGAGAATTCACCCCTCCACTTT.

The J gene is TRBJ2-2, the V gene TRBV27; TRBD1 matches at 7 bases. The germline gives CDR1 MNHEY, CDR2 SMNVEV (reference sequence). This CDR3 spans 13 amino acids. J gave up 9 bases and V 3 bases, and 4 bases lay outside the gene matches. This CDR3 reads CASSLTGWRELFF. The CDR3 DNA reads as TGTGCCAGCAGTTTGACAGGGTGGCGGGAGCTGTTTTTT.

The rearrangement uses TRBV10-3 and TRBJ2-1; 8 bases align to TRBD1. Germline V CDR1 and CDR2: ENHRY, SYGVKD. The junction had 5 bases not matched to a gene; V was cut back by 2 bases and J by 14 bases. The CDR3 runs 12 residues. CDR3 protein: CAISEDRGSKFF. In DNA form, the CDR3 reads TGTGCCATCAGTGAGGACAGGGGATCGAAGTTCTTC.

The CDR3 bases are TGTGCCAGCATCCCACCGGGACAGGGGGCGTCCGAGCAGTACTTC. Translated, it gives CASIPPGQGASEQYF. The V call is TRBV5-4, the J call TRBJ2-7, with TRBD1 matching 12 bases. The CDR3 loop spans 15 amino acids. The V gene end was trimmed by 6 bases and the J gene end by 6 bases; junction bases not matched to a gene: 10. The germline gives CDR1 SGHNT, CDR2 YYREEE (reference sequence).

V usage is TRBV5-1 and J usage is TRBJ1-1; D uncertain. The CDR3 totals 13 residues. Germline CDR1 reads SGHRS; CDR2 reads YFSETQ. Trimming left V 1 base short and J 8 bases short, with 12 bases between. In DNA form, the CDR3 reads TGCGCCAGCAGCTTGTCGCTGGGTCACGAAGCTTTCTTT. Translating gives CASSLSLGHEAFF.

The CDR3 DNA reads as TGTGCCAGCAGCCCCAGGCTCAACACCGGGGAGCTGTTTTTT. It is translated as CASSPRLNTGELFF. The J gene is TRBJ2-2, the V gene TRBV7-9; D uncertain. V was pared by 5 bases and J by 2 bases, with 9 bases between. The CDR3 contains 14 residues. Germline loops: CDR1 SEHNR, CDR2 FQNEAQ (reference sequence). Based on the CDR3 plus reference TRBV7-9 and TRBJ2-2, the full variable domain is DTGVSQNPRHKITKRGQNVTFRCDPISEHNRLYWYRQTLGQGPEFLTYFQNEAQLEKSRLLSDRFSAERPKGSFSTLEIQRTEQGDSAMYLCASSPRLNTGELFFGEGSRLTVL.

This sequence joins TRBV27 and TRBJ1-2, with 8 bases aligning to TRBD1. The CDR3 consists of 19 residues. CDR1 and CDR2 (germline): MNHEY, SMNVEV (reference sequence). The V segment lost 5 bases and the J segment 0 bases; nucleotides outside the gene matches: 17. The CDR3 DNA reads as TGTGCCAGCAGTCACCTCCCTCGGACAGGGCAGGAATCTAACTATGGCTACACCTTC. It specifies CASSHLPRTGQESNYGYTF.